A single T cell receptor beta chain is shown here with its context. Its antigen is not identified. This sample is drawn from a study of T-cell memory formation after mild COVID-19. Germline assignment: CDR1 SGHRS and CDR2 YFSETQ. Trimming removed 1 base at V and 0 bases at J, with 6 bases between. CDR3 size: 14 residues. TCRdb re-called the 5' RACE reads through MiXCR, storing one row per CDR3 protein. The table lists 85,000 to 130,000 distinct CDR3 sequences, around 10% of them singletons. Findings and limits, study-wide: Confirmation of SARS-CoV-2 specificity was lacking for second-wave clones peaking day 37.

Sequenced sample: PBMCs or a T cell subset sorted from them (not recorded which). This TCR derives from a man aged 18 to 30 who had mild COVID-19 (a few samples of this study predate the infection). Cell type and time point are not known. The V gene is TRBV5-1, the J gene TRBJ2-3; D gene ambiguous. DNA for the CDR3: TGCGCCAGCAGCTTGTACTGGAGCACAGATACGCAGTATTTT. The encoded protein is CASSLYWSTDTQYF.